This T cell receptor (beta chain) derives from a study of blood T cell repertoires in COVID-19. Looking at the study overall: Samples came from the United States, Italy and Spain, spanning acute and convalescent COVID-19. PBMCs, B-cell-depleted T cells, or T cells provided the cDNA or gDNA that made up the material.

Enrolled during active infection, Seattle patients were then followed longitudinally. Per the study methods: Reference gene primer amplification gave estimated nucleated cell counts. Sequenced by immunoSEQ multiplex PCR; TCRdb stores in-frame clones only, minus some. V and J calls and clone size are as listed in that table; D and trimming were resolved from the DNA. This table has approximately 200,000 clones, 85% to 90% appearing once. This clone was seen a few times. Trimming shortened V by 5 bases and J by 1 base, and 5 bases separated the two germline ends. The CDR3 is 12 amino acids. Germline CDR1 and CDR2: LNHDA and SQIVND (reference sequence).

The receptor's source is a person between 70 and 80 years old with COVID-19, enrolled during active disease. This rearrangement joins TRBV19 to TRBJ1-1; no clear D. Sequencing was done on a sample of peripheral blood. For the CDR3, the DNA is TGTGCCAGTAGTCCCCGGAACACTGAAGCTTTCTTT. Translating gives CASSPRNTEAFF.